This entry describes one TCR beta chain. The CDR3 totals 16 residues. CDR1 is MDHEN, CDR2 SYDVKM, per germline. The ends were cut back, 6 bases at V and 4 bases at J, with 19 bases in the middle. This sample is drawn from a study of blood T cell repertoires in COVID-19. Study as a whole: Sites across the United States, Italy and Spain contributed samples from acute and convalescent COVID-19.

Study members were between roughly 18 and 100 years old and lived in some 26 US regions. Cohort allocation depended upon clinical history that participants reported. In the source study's methods: It was from reference gene primer amplification that nucleated cell counts were estimated. Clones were sequenced by immunoSEQ multiplex PCR, and TCRdb holds only the in-frame ones, with some missing. D and trimming come from the DNA, and the V and J calls and clone size come from that table. Of 270,000 or so clones in the sample, about 91% were seen once. V usage is TRBV28 and J usage is TRBJ2-1; a weak D match, TRBD1 (5 bases). The TCR sequence derives from a woman between 40 and 55 years old with acute COVID-19. Material for sequencing was PBMCs or T cells enriched from blood (not recorded which). The chain's CDR3 is CASSPMVNGAYNEQFF. The CDR3, as DNA: TGTGCCAGCAGCCCTATGGTAAATGGGGCTTACAATGAGCAGTTCTTC.